This T cell receptor (beta chain) was recovered during a study of cytomegalovirus exposure and HLA in healthy donors. The PCR contained 60 Vbeta and 13 Jbeta primers. Measured with immunoSEQ multiplex PCR; TCRdb has only the in-frame clones, and not every one. The table shows 130,000 to 150,000 clones, with roughly three quarters occurring only once. The V gene end was trimmed by 4 bases and the J gene end by 4 bases; junction bases not matched to a gene: 4. CDR3 size: 13 residues. CDR1 SGHRS and CDR2 YFSETQ come from the germline V gene. The sequenced material came from PBMCs. This chain links TRBV5-1 with TRBJ1-2, with TRBD1 identical over 7 bases. The source of this sequence is a female donor in good health and CMV-seronegative. The DNA for the CDR3 is TGCGCCAGCAGCCCGGGACAGTCCTATGGCTACACCTTC. This gives the protein CASSPGQSYGYTF.